The 32 T cell receptor beta chains reported below all come from one sample, sequenced in a study of shared T cell receptors in the human thymus. Using immunoSEQ multiplex PCR, the repertoire was profiled, and TCRdb retains in-frame clones only, with some absent. Here the sample spans about 710,000 clones, about 89% being singletons. Separately, the same data were catalogued under a study of human thymus T cells.

Sequencing input: thymocytes. The receptor set was obtained from a boy under two years old with a congenital heart defect.

This chain uses TRBV15 with TRBJ1-2; TRBD1 agrees at 10 bases. Germline assignment: CDR1 LNHNV and CDR2 YYDKDF (reference sequence). This CDR3 spans 13 amino acids. V shed 5 bases, J shed 6 bases, and the junction held 3 bases outside the gene matches. CDR3 bases: TGTGCCACCAGCTGGGGACAGGGGAATGGCTACACCTTC. Protein product: CATSWGQGNGYTF. Based on the CDR3 plus reference TRBV15 and TRBJ1-2, the full variable domain is DAMVIQNPRYQVTQFGKPVTLSCSQTLNHNVMYWYQQKSSQAPKLLFHYYDKDFNNEADTPDNFQSRRPNTSFCFLDIRSPGLGDTAMYLCATSWGQGNGYTFGSGTRLTVV.

V and J are TRBV4-1 and TRBJ2-1, with 11 bases matching TRBD2. The length of the CDR3 is 16 residues. J lost 9 bases, V lost 1 base, and 8 bases had no gene match. Germline V lookup: CDR1 MGHRA, CDR2 YSYEKL. The CDR3 reads CASSQVTSGRISEQFF. CDR3 bases: TGCGCCAGCAGCCAAGTAACTAGCGGGAGAATCAGTGAGCAGTTCTTC.

The chain carries TRBV10-2 and TRBJ1-2, with 8 nucleotides matching TRBD1. The CDR3 runs 16 residues. CDR1 WSHSY and CDR2 SAAADI come from the germline V gene. The V gene end was trimmed by 3 bases and the J gene end by 4 bases; junction bases not matched to a gene: 10. Here the CDR3 reads CASSDHGQGWVYGYTF. In DNA, the CDR3 is TGCGCCAGCAGTGACCACGGACAGGGCTGGGTCTATGGCTACACCTTC.

The gene calls are TRBV25-1 and TRBJ2-1, with a possible D match to TRBD2 (5 bases). Per the germline V gene, CDR1 is MGHDK and CDR2 is SYGVNS. V lost 6 bases to trimming and J lost 7 bases, with 13 bases between them. This CDR3 is built from 13 residues. The CDR3 coding sequence is TGTGCCAGCAGCCCAAGCGGAGATAATGAGCAGTTCTTC. Translated: CASSPSGDNEQFF.

V gene TRBV11-2 combines with J gene TRBJ1-2; no clear D gene. V was shortened by 1 base and J by 5 bases, with 8 bases between the two germline ends. Germline loops: CDR1 SGHAT, CDR2 FQNNGV. The CDR3 consists of 13 residues. The CDR3 nucleotides are TGTGCCAGCAGCTTAGGGGAGCAGTATGGCTACACCTTC. It codes for CASSLGEQYGYTF. The full variable domain, completed using reference TRBV11-2 and TRBJ1-2, is EAGVAQSPRYKIIEKRQSVAFWCNPISGHATLYWYQQILGQGPKLLIQFQNNGVVDDSQLPKDRFSAERLKGVDSTLKIQPAKLEDSAVYLCASSLGEQYGYTFGSGTRLTVV.

This chain links TRBV4-3 with TRBJ2-1; 10 bases line up with TRBD1. V was pared by 4 bases and J by 5 bases, with 5 bases of the junction left unmatched. Per germline, CDR1 LGHNA and CDR2 YSLEER. The CDR3 sequence is 15 residues long. DNA of the CDR3: TGCGCCAGCAGCCGACAGGGGGCTGGGAACAATGAGCAGTTCTTC. This encodes CASSRQGAGNNEQFF.

The table lists this clone with a few counts. The chain uses TRBV29-1 and TRBJ1-1; D is ambiguous. This CDR3 spans 14 amino acids. V was shortened by 5 bases and J by 1 base, with 14 bases between the two germline ends. Germline V gene data show CDR1 as SQVTM and CDR2 as ANQGSEA. In DNA, the CDR3 is TGCAGCGTTCGTTCGAGGAGGAGGAACACTGAAGCTTTCTTT. Its protein is CSVRSRRRNTEAFF.

The rearrangement joins TRBV4-1 to TRBJ2-1; no clear D. Trimming shortened V by 1 base and J by 8 bases, and 12 bases separated the two germline ends. CDR1 is MGHRA, CDR2 YSYEKL, per germline. The CDR3 has 14 residues. The CDR3: CASSQVGYEDEQFF. The CDR3, as DNA: TGCGCCAGCAGCCAAGTTGGCTATGAGGATGAGCAGTTCTTC.

The genes are TRBV18 and TRBJ2-7; 9 nucleotides line up with TRBD1. Per germline, CDR1 KGHSH and CDR2 LQKENI. The V and J ends lost 4 bases and 6 bases, in that order; junction bases with no gene match: 10. The CDR3 spans 15 residues. The CDR3 sequence: CASSRDRVDICEQYF. CDR3 sequence (DNA): TGTGCCAGCTCACGGGACAGGGTGGACATATGCGAGCAGTACTTC.

This clone was seen only once. The chain joins TRBV5-4 to TRBJ2-1, with TRBD2 matching over 10 bases. From germline, CDR1 is SGHNT and CDR2 YYREEE (reference sequence). This CDR3 has 14 residues. Unmatched junction bases numbered 7, after V lost 5 bases and J lost 8 bases. The CDR3 DNA sequence: TGTGCCAGCAGGCATCGGACTAGCGGACATGAGCAGTTCTTC. Translating it yields CASRHRTSGHEQFF.

The J gene is TRBJ2-7, the V gene TRBV30; D is possibly TRBD2 (5 bases). The CDR3 is 17 amino acids. In germline, CDR1 is GTSNPN, CDR2 SVGIG (reference sequence). V shed 1 base and J shed 0 bases, with 19 bases lying between them. For the CDR3, the DNA is TGTGCCTGGAGTGGCTGGCTAAGCGGCGGTAACTCCTACGAGCAGTACTTC. Its translation: CAWSGWLSGGNSYEQYF.

This clone was counted only a few times. Other DNA variants within this sample encode the same CDR3. V gene TRBV6-1 combines with J gene TRBJ2-7, with 8 bases matching TRBD1. This CDR3 comprises 14 residues. Germline assignment: CDR1 MNHNS and CDR2 SASEGT. The ends lost 4 bases at V and 0 bases at J; junction bases unmatched: 2. DNA of the CDR3: TGTGCCAGCAGTGGGGGGACAGGCTCCTACGAGCAGTACTTC. It specifies CASSGGTGSYEQYF.

The rearrangement uses TRBV11-2 and TRBJ2-7, with 10 positions matching TRBD1. The length of the CDR3 is 14 residues. The V gene end was trimmed by 5 bases and the J gene end by 4 bases; junction bases not matched to a gene: 5. Germline lookup yields CDR1 SGHAT and CDR2 FQNNGV. CDR3 loop: CASSPRDRGYEQYF. As DNA, the CDR3 is TGTGCCAGCAGCCCCCGGGACAGGGGATACGAGCAGTACTTC.

The chain is built from TRBV6-1 and TRBJ1-4; 7 nucleotides align to TRBD1. With V trimmed by 5 bases and J by 4 bases, 4 bases remained unmatched. This CDR3 has 14 amino acids. Germline CDR1 reads MNHNS; CDR2 reads SASEGT. This chain's CDR3 is CASSLTGNNEKLFF. In DNA, the CDR3 is TGTGCCAGCAGTTTGACAGGGAATAATGAAAAACTGTTTTTT.

This chain joins TRBV29-1 and TRBJ1-2; 7 bases map to TRBD1. The V and J ends lost 4 bases and 5 bases, in that order; junction bases with no gene match: 4. This CDR3 comprises 12 residues. Germline lookup yields CDR1 SQVTM and CDR2 ANQGSEA. For the CDR3, the DNA is TGCAGCGTTGGACAGGGTGAATATGGCTACACCTTC. Encoded protein: CSVGQGEYGYTF.

The CDR3 region has the DNA TGTGCCAGCAGCCTTGGACGGCGGGGGCGCTCCTACAATGAGCAGTTCTTC. This gives the protein CASSLGRRGRSYNEQFF. The rearrangement uses TRBV7-9 and TRBJ2-1, with a weak D call TRBD2 (7 bases). The V end lost 5 bases, the J end lost 0 bases, and 17 bases lay between the germline ends. Germline CDR1 is SEHNR and CDR2 is FQNEAQ (reference sequence). The CDR3 is made up of 17 amino acids.

V gene TRBV19 combines with J gene TRBJ2-2, with TRBD2 identical over 10 bases. The CDR3 runs to 14 residues. With 9 bases clipped from V and 2 bases from J, the junction kept 3 bases outside the gene matches. The germline CDR1 and CDR2 sequences are LNHDA and SQIVND (reference sequence). The CDR3 loop reads CASRTSGNTGELFF. The CDR3 region has the DNA TGTGCCAGCCGGACTAGCGGTAACACCGGGGAGCTGTTTTTT.

The chain carries TRBV23-1 and TRBJ2-1, with TRBD2 as a possible D gene (5 bases). TRBV23-1 is an ORF, and what it does is uncertain. The CDR3 runs to 15 residues. V dropped 6 bases and J dropped 4 bases, with 16 bases sitting between them. CDR3 in amino acids: CASSQRSVLYNEQFF. The CDR3 nucleotides are TGCGCCAGCAGCCAGCGGTCGGTCCTTTACAATGAGCAGTTCTTC.

V gene TRBV27 combines with J gene TRBJ2-7, with a possible D match to TRBD2 (7 bases). The CDR3 runs to 14 residues. Trimming removed 8 bases from V and 6 bases from J, with 20 bases in between. The germline CDR1 and CDR2 sequences are MNHEY and SMNVEV (reference sequence). The CDR3 DNA reads TGTGCCAGCGGTAAAACAGGGAGGGTGGGCGAGCAGTACTTC. This gives the protein CASGKTGRVGEQYF.

The chain uses TRBV9 and TRBJ2-1; D is unresolved. CDR3 length equals 12 residues. V lost 3 bases to trimming and J lost 5 bases, with 6 bases between them. Germline CDR1 is SGDLS and CDR2 is YYNGEE. In DNA form, the CDR3 reads TGTGCCAGCAGCGCTGCAGACAATGAGCAGTTCTTC. It yields the protein CASSAADNEQFF. Complete variable domain (other parts from reference TRBV9 and TRBJ2-1): DSGVTQTPKHLITATGQRVTLRCSPRSGDLSVYWYQQSLDQGLQFLIQYYNGEERAKGNILERFSAQQFPDLHSELNLSSLELGDSALYFCASSAADNEQFFGPGTRLTVL.

The chain has TRBV15 and TRBJ2-4, with 9 nucleotides matching TRBD2. CDR1 is LNHNV and CDR2 is YYDKDF in the germline V gene (reference sequence). V lost 0 bases, J lost 0 bases, and 3 bases stayed unmatched. CDR3 size: 17 residues. In DNA form, the CDR3 reads TGTGCCACCAGCAGAGATGGGCGGGGGGGAGCCAAAAACATTCAGTACTTC. This translates into CATSRDGRGGAKNIQYF.

The chain combines TRBV28 with TRBJ2-7; the match to TRBD2 covers 10 bases. The CDR3 sequence is 18 residues long. In germline, CDR1 is MDHEN, CDR2 SYDVKM. Losses at the gene ends were 3 bases for V and 6 bases for J; bases not matched to a gene: 17. In DNA form, the CDR3 reads TGTGCCAGCAGTTTCGGCAGGGTAACTAGCGGGATGCCTCGCGAGCAGTACTTC. Its translation is CASSFGRVTSGMPREQYF.

The chain employs TRBV5-3 and TRBJ1-1, with D unresolved. TRBV5-3 is an ORF for which the function is uncertain. The V gene lost 4 bases and the J gene lost 3 bases, with 22 bases spanning the gap. This CDR3 has 17 residues. This CDR3 is CARSGPRRVAGYTEAFF. CDR3 DNA sequence: TGTGCCAGAAGCGGGCCAAGGAGGGTGGCAGGTTACACTGAAGCTTTCTTT.

In DNA form, the CDR3 reads TGTGCCAGCAGCTTGGTGGCGGGACAGCTCTCTGGGGCCAACGTCCTGACTTTC. Protein product: CASSLVAGQLSGANVLTF. The chain joins TRBV5-5 to TRBJ2-6; tentatively, D is TRBD1 (7 bases). The V end was cut by 0 bases, the J end by 0 bases, with 13 bases between. Germline V lookup: CDR1 SGHKS, CDR2 YYEKEE (reference sequence). CDR3 length: 18 residues.

This chain joins TRBV14 and TRBJ2-5, with 9 bases aligning to TRBD2. Germline V gene data show CDR1 as SGHDN and CDR2 as FVKESK. The J segment lost 1 base and the V segment lost 4 bases, leaving 4 bases of the junction unmatched. This CDR3 contains 15 residues. DNA of the CDR3: TGTGCCAGCAGCCCTCTGACTAGCGGCCAAGAGACCCAGTACTTC. Its translation: CASSPLTSGQETQYF.

The chain joins TRBV19 to TRBJ2-7; possibly TRBD1 for D (5 bases). Germline lookup yields CDR1 LNHDA and CDR2 SQIVND (reference sequence). The CDR3 sequence is 13 residues long. V lost 8 bases and J 4 bases, leaving 15 bases between the germline ends. CDR3 residues: CASLKGPGYEQYF. For the CDR3, the DNA is TGTGCCAGTCTCAAGGGGCCAGGGTACGAGCAGTACTTC.

The chain couples TRBV4-3 to TRBJ2-7; D is perhaps TRBD2 (5 bases). The CDR3 covers 14 residues. From germline, CDR1 is LGHNA and CDR2 YSLEER. Trimming cost V 3 bases and J 4 bases, with 13 bases left between them. The CDR3 coding sequence is TGCGCCAGCAGCCACGGGTCTGGCGGGTACGAGCAGTACTTC. Its protein is CASSHGSGGYEQYF.

The V and J genes are TRBV29-1 and TRBJ2-1; TRBD1 matches at 7 bases. The CDR3 covers 15 residues. Germline CDR1 is SQVTM and CDR2 is ANQGSEA. Trimming cost V 7 bases and J 5 bases; bases outside gene matches: 14. The CDR3 bases are TGCAGCGCAGACGTACCGGGACAGTTTAACAATGAGCAGTTCTTC. Its translation: CSADVPGQFNNEQFF.

The gene calls are TRBV27 and TRBJ1-1; perhaps TRBD1 as D (5 bases). V lost 8 bases and J 0 bases, leaving 19 bases between the germline ends. The CDR3 loop spans 16 amino acids. Germline values: CDR1 MNHEY, CDR2 SMNVEV (reference sequence). CDR3 coding DNA: TGTGCCAGCGCTTTCGGGCAGGAGGGGATGAACACTGAAGCTTTCTTT. Translated, it gives CASAFGQEGMNTEAFF.

The chain uses TRBV4-2 and TRBJ2-7, with 7 bases matching TRBD2. Germline CDR1 LGHNA, CDR2 YNFKEQ. There are 18 residues in the CDR3. Trimming took 0 bases from V and 5 from J; bases not matched to a gene: 16. The CDR3 protein is CASSQDGPPSGMDNEQYF. CDR3 nucleotide sequence: TGTGCCAGCAGCCAAGATGGTCCGCCTAGCGGTATGGACAACGAGCAGTACTTC.

The chain uses TRBV10-3 and TRBJ2-7, with TRBD1 matching 7 bases. V lost 3 bases to trimming and J lost 2 bases; unmatched junction nucleotides: 16. Germline V gene data show CDR1 as ENHRY and CDR2 as SYGVKD. CDR3 length equals 18 residues. In nucleotides, the CDR3 is TGTGCCATCAGTGAATACCCGGGACAGCCGATGGGGCCCTACGAGCAGTACTTC. Protein: CAISEYPGQPMGPYEQYF.

The chain recombines TRBV5-1 with TRBJ1-2; no definite D call. The CDR3 has 14 amino acids. CDR1 and CDR2 (germline): SGHRS, YFSETQ. The V and J ends lost 0 bases and 7 bases respectively, with 13 bases between them. For the CDR3, the DNA is TGCGCCAGCAGCTTGGTCCCAGGAATCAGTGGCTACACCTTC. It encodes CASSLVPGISGYTF.